This paragraph covers one T cell receptor (beta chain) sequence. The antigen is undetermined. This CDR3 has 16 amino acids. The ends lost 3 bases at V and 8 bases at J; junction bases unmatched: 12. The germline gives CDR1 LNHDA, CDR2 SQIVND (reference sequence). These data belong to a study of cytomegalovirus exposure and HLA in healthy donors. Across the whole study: The approximately 670 first-cohort repertoires and the 120 or so validation repertoires shared the same platform, a later analysis reported.

TCRdb keeps only in-frame clones here, not all; method: immunoSEQ multiplex PCR. The repertoire holds about 56,000 clones, with 89% as singletons. Study observations and caveats: Both high specificity and high sensitivity reportedly marked the classifier's diagnosis of cytomegalovirus status. Most TCR sequences were rare, but some public TCRs occurred in many donors. A list of more than 150 TCR beta chains associated with cytomegalovirus was given.

The TCR was taken from a woman between 18 and 30 years old in good health and CMV-seronegative. The V call is TRBV19, the J call TRBJ2-1; 8 positions match TRBD2. The specimen sequenced was PBMCs. The chain's CDR3 is CASSMREAVGNDEQFF. CDR3 sequence (DNA): TGTGCCAGTAGTATGCGGGAGGCCGTAGGGAATGATGAGCAGTTCTTC.